The source of this TCR beta chain is a study of blood T cell repertoires in COVID-19. In the study overall: Acute and convalescent COVID-19 samples came from the United States, Italy and Spain. T cells, B-cell-depleted T cells, or PBMCs supplied cDNA or gDNA.

Germline loops: CDR1 LNHNV, CDR2 YYDKDF (reference sequence). The CDR3 sequence is 17 residues long. V was trimmed by 0 bases and J by 8 bases, leaving 19 bases between them. Produced via immunoSEQ multiplex PCR; TCRdb's table is partial and in-frame only. In the table there are about 81,000 clones, approximately 84% of which are singletons. This clonotype was sampled from a human donor in a cohort sampled during active COVID-19. Material for sequencing was peripheral blood. This chain uses TRBV15 with TRBJ1-4; no firm D call. CDR3 coding DNA: TGTGCCACCAGCAGAGATATTGCCAACCCGGAGGGCGAAAAACTGTTTTTT. Protein sequence: CATSRDIANPEGEKLFF.